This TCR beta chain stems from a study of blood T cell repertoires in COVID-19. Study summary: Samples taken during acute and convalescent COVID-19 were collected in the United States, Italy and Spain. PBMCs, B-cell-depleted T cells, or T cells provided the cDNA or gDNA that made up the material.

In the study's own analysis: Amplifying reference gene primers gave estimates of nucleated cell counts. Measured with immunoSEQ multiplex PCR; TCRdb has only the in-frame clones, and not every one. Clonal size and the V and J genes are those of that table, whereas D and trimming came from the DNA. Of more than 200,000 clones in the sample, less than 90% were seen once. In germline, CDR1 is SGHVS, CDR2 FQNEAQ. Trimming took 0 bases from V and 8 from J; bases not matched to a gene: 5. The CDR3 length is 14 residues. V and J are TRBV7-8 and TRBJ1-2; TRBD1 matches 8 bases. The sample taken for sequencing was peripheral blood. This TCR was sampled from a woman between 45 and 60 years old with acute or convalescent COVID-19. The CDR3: CASSLARTGPGYTF. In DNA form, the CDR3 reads TGTGCCAGCAGCTTAGCAAGGACAGGGCCCGGCTACACCTTC. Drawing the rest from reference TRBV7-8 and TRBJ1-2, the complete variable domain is GAGVSQSPRYKVAKRGQDVALRCDPISGHVSLFWYQQALGQGPEFLTYFQNEAQLDKSGLPSDRFFAERPEGSVSTLKIQRTQQEDSAVYLCASSLARTGPGYTFGSGTRLTVV.